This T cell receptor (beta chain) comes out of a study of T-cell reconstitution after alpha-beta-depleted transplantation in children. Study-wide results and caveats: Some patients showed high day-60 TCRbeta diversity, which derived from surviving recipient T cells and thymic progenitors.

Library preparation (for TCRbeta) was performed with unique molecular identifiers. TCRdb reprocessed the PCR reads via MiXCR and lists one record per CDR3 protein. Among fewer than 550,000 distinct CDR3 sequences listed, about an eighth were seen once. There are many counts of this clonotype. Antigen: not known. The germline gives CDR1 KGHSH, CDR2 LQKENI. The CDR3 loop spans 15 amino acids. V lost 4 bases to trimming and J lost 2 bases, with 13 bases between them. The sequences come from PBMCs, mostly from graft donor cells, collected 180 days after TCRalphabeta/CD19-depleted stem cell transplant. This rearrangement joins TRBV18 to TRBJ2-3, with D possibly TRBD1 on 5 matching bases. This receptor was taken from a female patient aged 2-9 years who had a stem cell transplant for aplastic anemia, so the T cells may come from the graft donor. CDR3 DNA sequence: TGTGCCAGCTCACTCAAGACAGCCTTCACAGATACGCAGTATTTT. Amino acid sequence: CASSLKTAFTDTQYF.